This T cell receptor beta chain was sequenced for a study of cytomegalovirus exposure and HLA in healthy donors. CDR1 MNHEY and CDR2 SVGAGI come from the germline V gene. The CDR3 length is 14 residues. V was shortened by 3 bases and J by 2 bases, with 5 bases between the two germline ends. The PCR contained 60 Vbeta and 13 Jbeta primers. Authors' analysis steps: A later analysis counted roughly 74 million unique TCR beta chains, 9.5 million to 13 million shared. Clones were read by immunoSEQ multiplex PCR, and TCRdb kept only the in-frame ones, dropping some. The V and J calls and clone size are taken from that table; D and trimming were inferred from the DNA. The sample lists about 170,000 clones, 60% to 85% occurring once.

Sample: PBMCs. The genes are TRBV6-5 and TRBJ2-6; D not certain. This sequence originates from a female donor in good health and CMV-seronegative. The CDR3 DNA reads TGTGCCAGCAGTTATCAAACTGGGGCCAACGTCCTGACTTTC. It specifies CASSYQTGANVLTF.